This TCR beta chain is from a study of cytomegalovirus exposure and HLA in healthy donors. Overall study results and limits: Usually a TCR sequence was rare, but some public TCRs were found in many donors.

V dropped 2 bases and J dropped 6; count of bases not matched to a gene: 6. The CDR3 sequence is 16 residues long. CDR1 is MDHEN and CDR2 is SYDVKM in the germline V gene. About this clone itself: Its antigen is as yet unknown.

Use of 60 Vbeta and 13 Jbeta primers characterized the PCR. The data were produced by immunoSEQ multiplex PCR, yet TCRdb's version contains in-frame clones alone and is incomplete. The sample includes about 190,000 clones, more than 70% of them seen just once. This TCR came from a man aged 30 to 39 in good health and CMV-seropositive. The sample comprised PBMCs. This chain joins TRBV28 and TRBJ2-1; 11 bases line up with TRBD2. DNA for the CDR3: TGTGCCAGCAGTTTAATCTTTAGCGGGAGGGCCAATGAGCAGTTCTTC. Protein sequence: CASSLIFSGRANEQFF. Full variable domain (rest looked up from reference TRBV28 and TRBJ2-1): DVKVTQSSRYLVKRTGEKVFLECVQDMDHENMFWYRQDPGLGLRLIYFSYDVKMKEKGDIPEGYSVSREKKERFSLILESASTNQTSMYLCASSLIFSGRANEQFFGPGTRLTVL.